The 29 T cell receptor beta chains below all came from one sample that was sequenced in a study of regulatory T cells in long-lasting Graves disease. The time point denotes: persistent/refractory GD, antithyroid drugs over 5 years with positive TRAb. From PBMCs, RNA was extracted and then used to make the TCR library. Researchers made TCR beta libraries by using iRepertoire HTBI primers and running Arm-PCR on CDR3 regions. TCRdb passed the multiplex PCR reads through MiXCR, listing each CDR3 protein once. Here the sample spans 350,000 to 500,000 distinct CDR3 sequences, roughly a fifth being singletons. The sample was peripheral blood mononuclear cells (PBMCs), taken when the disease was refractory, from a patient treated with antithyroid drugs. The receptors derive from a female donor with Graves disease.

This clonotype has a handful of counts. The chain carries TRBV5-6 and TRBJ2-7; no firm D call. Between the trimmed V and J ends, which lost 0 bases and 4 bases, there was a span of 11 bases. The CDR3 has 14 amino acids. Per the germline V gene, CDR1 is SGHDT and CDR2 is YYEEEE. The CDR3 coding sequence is TGTGCCAGCAGCTTGGGTGTAGTTCCGTACGAGCAGTACTTC. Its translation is CASSLGVVPYEQYF. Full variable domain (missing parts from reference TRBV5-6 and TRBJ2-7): DAGVTQSPTHLIKTRGQQVTLRCSPKSGHDTVSWYQQALGQGPQFIFQYYEEEERQRGNFPDRFSGHQFPNYSSELNVNALLLGDSALYLCASSLGVVPYEQYFGPGTRLTVT.

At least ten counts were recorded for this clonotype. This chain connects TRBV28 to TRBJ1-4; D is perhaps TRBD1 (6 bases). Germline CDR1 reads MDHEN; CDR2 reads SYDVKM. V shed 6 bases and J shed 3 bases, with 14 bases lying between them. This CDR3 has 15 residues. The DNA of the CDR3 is TGTGCCAGCAGGCGACAGGCCCAGGCTAATGAAAAACTGTTTTTT. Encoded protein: CASRRQAQANEKLFF.

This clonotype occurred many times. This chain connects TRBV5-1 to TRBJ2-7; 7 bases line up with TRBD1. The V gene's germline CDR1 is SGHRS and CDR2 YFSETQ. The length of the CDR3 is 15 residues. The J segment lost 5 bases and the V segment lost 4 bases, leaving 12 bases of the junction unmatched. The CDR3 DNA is TGCGCCAGCAGCACAGGTTTCAACAGGGGAAACGAGCAGTACTTC. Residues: CASSTGFNRGNEQYF.

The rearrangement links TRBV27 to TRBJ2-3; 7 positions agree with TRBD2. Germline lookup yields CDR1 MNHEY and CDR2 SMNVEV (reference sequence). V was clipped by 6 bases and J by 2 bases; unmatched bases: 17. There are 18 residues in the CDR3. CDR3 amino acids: CASSLRGEGRRYTDTQYF. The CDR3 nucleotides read TGTGCCAGCAGCCTCCGGGGGGAAGGACGAAGGTACACAGATACGCAGTATTTT.

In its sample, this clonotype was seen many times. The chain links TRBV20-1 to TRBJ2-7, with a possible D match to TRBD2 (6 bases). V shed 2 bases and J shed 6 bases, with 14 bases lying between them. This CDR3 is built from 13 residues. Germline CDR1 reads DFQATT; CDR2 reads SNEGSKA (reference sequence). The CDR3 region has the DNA TGCAGTGCTAGATCGGGGGTCGGGGGCGAGCAGTACTTC. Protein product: CSARSGVGGEQYF.

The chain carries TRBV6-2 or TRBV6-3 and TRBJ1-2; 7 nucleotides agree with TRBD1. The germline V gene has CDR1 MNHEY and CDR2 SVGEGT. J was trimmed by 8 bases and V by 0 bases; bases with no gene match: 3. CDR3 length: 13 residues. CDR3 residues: CASSYSQGVGYTF. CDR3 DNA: TGTGCCAGCAGTTACTCCCAGGGGGTCGGCTACACCTTC.

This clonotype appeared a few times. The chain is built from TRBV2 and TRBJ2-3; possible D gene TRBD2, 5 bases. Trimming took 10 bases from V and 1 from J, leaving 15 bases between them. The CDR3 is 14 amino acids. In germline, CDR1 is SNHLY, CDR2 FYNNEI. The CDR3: CATSYSDRTDTQYF. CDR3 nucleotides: TGTGCCACCTCTTATAGCGACCGCACAGATACGCAGTATTTT.

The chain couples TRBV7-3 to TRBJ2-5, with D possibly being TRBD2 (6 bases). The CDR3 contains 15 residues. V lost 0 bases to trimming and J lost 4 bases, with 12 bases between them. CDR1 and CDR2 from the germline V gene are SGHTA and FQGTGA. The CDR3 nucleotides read TGTGCCAGCAGCTTAACAGGAGGGTACAGAGAGACCCAGTACTTC. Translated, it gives CASSLTGGYRETQYF.

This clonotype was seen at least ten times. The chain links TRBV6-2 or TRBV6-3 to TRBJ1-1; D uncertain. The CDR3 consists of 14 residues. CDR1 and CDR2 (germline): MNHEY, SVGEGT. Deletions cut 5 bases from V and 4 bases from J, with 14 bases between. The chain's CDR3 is CASSLKNGGTEAFF. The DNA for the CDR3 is TGTGCCAGCAGTCTCAAAAACGGAGGCACTGAAGCTTTCTTT.

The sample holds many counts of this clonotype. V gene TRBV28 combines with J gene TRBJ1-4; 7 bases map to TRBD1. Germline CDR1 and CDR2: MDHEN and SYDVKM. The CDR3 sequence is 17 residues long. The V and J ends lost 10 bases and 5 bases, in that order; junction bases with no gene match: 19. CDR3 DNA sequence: TGTGCCACCCACCCAAGTCTCGGGACAGTTGGGAATGAAAAACTGTTTTTT. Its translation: CATHPSLGTVGNEKLFF.

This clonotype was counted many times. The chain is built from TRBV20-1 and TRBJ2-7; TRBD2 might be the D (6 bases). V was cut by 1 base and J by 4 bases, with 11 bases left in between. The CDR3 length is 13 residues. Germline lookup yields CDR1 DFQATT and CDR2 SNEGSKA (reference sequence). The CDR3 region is CSARGGDPYEQYF. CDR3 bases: TGCAGTGCTAGAGGCGGGGATCCATACGAGCAGTACTTC.

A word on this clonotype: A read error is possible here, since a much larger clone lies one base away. The CDR3 loop is CSARIRTGVVYGYTF. The CDR3 DNA is TGCAGTGCTAGAATCCGGACAGGGGTAGTCTATGGCTACACCTTC. The chain recombines TRBV20-1 with TRBJ1-2, with 9 bases that match TRBD1. The CDR3 has 15 residues. The ends lost 2 bases at V and 4 bases at J; junction bases unmatched: 8. Germline V gene data show CDR1 as DFQATT and CDR2 as SNEGSKA (reference sequence).

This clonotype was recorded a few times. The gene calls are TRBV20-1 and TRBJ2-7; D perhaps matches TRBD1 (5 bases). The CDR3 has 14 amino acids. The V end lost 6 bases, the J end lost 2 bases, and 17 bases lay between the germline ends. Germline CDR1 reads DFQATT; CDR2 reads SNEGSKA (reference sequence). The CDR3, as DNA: TGCAGTGCCACCCCCCCCACAGGAACCTACGAGCAGTACTTC. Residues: CSATPPTGTYEQYF.

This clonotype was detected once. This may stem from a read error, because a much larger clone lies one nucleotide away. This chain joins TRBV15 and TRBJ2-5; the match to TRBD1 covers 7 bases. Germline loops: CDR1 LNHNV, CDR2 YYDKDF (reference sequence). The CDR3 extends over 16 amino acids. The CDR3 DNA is TGTGCCACCACCCCCGACAGGGCAGTACTCGAGGAGACCCAGCACTTC. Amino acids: CATTPDRAVLEETQHF. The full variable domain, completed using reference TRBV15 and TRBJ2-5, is DAMVIQNPRYQVTQFGKPVTLSCSQTLNHNVMYWYQQKSSQAPKLLFHYYDKDFNNEADTPDNFQSRRPNTSFCFLDIRSPGLGDTAMYLCATTPDRAVLEETQHFGPGTRLLVL.

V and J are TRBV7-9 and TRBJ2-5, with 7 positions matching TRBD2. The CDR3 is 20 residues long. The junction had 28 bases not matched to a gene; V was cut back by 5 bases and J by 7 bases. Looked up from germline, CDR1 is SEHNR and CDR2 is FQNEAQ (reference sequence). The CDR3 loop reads CASSARDMGLGRAGLVTQYF. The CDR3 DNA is TGTGCCAGCAGCGCCCGGGATATGGGCCTGGGACGAGCGGGACTTGTGACCCAGTACTTC.

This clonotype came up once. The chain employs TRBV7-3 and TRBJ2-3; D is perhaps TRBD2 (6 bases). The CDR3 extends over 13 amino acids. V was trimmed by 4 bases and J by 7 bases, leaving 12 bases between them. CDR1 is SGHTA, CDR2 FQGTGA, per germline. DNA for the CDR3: TGTGCCAGCAGCTGGGGGGTAGACAATACGCAGTATTTT. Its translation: CASSWGVDNTQYF.

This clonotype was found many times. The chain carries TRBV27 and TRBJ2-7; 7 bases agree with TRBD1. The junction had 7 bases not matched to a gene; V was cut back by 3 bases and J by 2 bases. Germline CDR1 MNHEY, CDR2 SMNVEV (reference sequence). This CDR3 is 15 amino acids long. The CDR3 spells CASSFGTARAYEQYF. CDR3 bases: TGTGCCAGCAGTTTTGGGACAGCGCGAGCCTACGAGCAGTACTTC.

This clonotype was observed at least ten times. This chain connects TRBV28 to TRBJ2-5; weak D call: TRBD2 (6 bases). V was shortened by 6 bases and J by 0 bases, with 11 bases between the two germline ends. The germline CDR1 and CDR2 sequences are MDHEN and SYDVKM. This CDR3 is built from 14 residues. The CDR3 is CASRRGTYQETQYF. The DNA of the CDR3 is TGTGCCAGCAGGCGCGGGACTTACCAAGAGACCCAGTACTTC.

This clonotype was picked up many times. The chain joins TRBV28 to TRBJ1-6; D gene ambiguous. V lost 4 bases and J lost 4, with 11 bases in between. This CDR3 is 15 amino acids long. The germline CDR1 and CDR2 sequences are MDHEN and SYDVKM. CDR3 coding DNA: TGTGCCAGCAGTTCGTCCCCCTCATATAATTCACCCCTCCACTTT. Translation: CASSSSPSYNSPLHF.

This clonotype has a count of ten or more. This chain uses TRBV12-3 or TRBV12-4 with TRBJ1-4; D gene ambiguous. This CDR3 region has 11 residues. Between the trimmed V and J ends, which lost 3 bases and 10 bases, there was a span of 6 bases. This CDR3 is CASSFLGKLFF. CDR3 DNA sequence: TGTGCCAGCAGTTTTTTGGGAAAACTGTTTTTT.

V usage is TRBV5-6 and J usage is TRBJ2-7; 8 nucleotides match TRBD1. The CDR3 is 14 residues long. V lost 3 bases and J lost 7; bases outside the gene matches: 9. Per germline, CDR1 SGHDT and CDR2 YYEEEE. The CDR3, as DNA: TGTGCCAGCAGCTGGGGGACAGGTTCCTGGGAGCAGTACTTC. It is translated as CASSWGTGSWEQYF.

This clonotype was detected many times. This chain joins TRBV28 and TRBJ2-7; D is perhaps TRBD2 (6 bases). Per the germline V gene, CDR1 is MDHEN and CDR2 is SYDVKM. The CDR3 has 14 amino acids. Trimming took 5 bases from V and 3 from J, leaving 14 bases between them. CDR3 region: CASSPFRESYEQYF. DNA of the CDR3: TGTGCCAGCAGTCCCTTTCGGGAGAGCTACGAGCAGTACTTC.

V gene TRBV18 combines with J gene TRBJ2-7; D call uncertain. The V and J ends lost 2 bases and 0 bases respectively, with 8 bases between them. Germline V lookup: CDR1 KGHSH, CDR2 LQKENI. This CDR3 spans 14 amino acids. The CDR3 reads CASSPNPSSYEQYF. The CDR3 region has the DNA TGTGCCAGCTCACCAAACCCAAGCTCCTACGAGCAGTACTTC.

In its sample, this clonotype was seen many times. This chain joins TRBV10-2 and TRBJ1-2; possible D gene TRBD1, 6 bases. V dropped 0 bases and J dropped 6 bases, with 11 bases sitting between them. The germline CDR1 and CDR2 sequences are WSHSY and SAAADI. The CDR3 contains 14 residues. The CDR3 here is CASSESWGPDGYTF. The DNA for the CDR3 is TGCGCCAGCAGTGAGTCGTGGGGGCCGGATGGCTACACCTTC.

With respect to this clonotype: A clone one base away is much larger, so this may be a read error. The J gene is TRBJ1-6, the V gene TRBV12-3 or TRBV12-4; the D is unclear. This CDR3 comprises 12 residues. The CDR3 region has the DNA TGTGCCAGCGGTTTTCTTAATTCACCCCTCCACTTT. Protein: CASGFLNSPLHF.

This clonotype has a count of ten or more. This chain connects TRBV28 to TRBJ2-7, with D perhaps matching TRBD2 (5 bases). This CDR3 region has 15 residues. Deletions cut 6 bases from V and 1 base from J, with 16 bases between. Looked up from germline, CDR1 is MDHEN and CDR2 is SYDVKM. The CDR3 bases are TGTGCCAGCAGCTTAGCCCCTGGAGGTTCCTACGAGCAGTACTTC. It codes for CASSLAPGGSYEQYF.

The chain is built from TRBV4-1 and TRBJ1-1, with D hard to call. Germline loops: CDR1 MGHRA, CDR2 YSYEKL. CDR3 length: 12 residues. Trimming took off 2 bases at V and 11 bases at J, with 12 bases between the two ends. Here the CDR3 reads CASSQPPDVAFF. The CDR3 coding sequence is TGCGCCAGCAGCCAACCTCCGGACGTGGCTTTCTTT.

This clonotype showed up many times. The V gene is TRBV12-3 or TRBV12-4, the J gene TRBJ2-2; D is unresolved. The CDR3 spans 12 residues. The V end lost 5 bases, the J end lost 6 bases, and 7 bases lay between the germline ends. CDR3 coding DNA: TGTGCCAGCAGTGACACGGCCGGGGAGCTGTTTTTT. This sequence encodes CASSDTAGELFF.

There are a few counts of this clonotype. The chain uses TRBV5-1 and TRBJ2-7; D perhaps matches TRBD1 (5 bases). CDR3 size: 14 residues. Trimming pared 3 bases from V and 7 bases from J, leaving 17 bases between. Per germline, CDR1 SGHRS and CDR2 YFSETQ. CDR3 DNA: TGCGCCAGCAGCTGGGGCGGCGACCTGCGGGAGCAGTACTTC. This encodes CASSWGGDLREQYF.